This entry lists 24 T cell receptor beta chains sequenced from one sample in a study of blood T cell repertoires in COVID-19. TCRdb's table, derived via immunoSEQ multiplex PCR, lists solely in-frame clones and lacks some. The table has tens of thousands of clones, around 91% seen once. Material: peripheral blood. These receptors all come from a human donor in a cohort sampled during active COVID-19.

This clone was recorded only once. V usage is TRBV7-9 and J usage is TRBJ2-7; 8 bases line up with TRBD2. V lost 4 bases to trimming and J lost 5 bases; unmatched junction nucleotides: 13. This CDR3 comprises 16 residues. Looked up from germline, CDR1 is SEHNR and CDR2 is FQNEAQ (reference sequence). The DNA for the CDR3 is TGTGCCAGCAGCTCAATTTTGGGACTAGTAGTCCACGAGCAGTACTTC. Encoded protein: CASSSILGLVVHEQYF.

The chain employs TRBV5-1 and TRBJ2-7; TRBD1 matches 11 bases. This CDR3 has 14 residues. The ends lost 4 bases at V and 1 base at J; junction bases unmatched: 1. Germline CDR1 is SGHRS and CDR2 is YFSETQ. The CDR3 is CASSRDRGSYEQYF. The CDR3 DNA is TGCGCCAGCAGCCGGGACAGGGGGTCCTACGAGCAGTACTTC.

CDR3 sequence: CASSFGGEQFF. DNA for the CDR3: TGTGCCAGCAGCTTCGGGGGTGAGCAGTTCTTC. This chain joins TRBV7-9 and TRBJ2-1; the D gene is possibly TRBD2 (6 bases). V was pared by 3 bases and J by 9 bases, with 6 bases between. CDR3 size: 11 residues. The V gene's germline CDR1 is SEHNR and CDR2 FQNEAQ (reference sequence).

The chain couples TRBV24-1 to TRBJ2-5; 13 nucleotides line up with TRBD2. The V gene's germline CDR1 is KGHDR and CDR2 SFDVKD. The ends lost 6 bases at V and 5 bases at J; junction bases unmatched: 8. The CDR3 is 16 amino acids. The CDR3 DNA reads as TGTGCCACCAGTACGACTAGCGGGAGGCCGGGGGAGACCCAGTACTTC. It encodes CATSTTSGRPGETQYF.

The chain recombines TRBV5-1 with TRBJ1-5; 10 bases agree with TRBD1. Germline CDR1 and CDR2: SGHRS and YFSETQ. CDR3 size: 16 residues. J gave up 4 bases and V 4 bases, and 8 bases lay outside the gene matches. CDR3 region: CASSPGTGVKNQPQHF. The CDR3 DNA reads TGCGCCAGCAGCCCAGGGACAGGGGTTAAAAATCAGCCCCAGCATTTT.

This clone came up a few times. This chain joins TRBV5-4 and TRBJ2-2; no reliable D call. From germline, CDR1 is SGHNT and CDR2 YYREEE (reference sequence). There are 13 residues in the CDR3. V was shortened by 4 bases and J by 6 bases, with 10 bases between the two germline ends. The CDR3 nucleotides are TGTGCCAGCAGCGGTATAGAGTCCGGGGAGCTGTTTTTT. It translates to CASSGIESGELFF. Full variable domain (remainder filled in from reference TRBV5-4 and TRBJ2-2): ETGVTQSPTHLIKTRGQQVTLRCSSQSGHNTVSWYQQALGQGPQFIFQYYREEENGRGNFPPRFSGLQFPNYSSELNVNALELDDSALYLCASSGIESGELFFGEGSRLTVL.

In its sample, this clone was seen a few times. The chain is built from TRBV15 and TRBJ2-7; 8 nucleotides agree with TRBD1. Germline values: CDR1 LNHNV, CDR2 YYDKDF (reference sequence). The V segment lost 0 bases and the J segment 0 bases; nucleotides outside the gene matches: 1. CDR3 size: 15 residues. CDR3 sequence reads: CATSREGQDSYEQYF. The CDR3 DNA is TGTGCCACCAGCAGAGAGGGACAGGACTCCTACGAGCAGTACTTC.

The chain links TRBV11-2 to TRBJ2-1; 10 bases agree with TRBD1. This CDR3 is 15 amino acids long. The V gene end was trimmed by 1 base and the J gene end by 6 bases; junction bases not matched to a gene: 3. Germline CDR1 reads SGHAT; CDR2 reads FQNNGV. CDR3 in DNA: TGTGCCAGCAGCTTAGGCAGGACAGGGGGCAATGAGCAGTTCTTC. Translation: CASSLGRTGGNEQFF.

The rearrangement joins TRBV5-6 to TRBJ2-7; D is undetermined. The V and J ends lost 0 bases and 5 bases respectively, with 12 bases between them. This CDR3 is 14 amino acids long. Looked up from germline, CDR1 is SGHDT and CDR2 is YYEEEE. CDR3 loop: CASSLEAVWHEQYF. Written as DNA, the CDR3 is TGTGCCAGCAGCTTGGAGGCGGTTTGGCACGAGCAGTACTTC.

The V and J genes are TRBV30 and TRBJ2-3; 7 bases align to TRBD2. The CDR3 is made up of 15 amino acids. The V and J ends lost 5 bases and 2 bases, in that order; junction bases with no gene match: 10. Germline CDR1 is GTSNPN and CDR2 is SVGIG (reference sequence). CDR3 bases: TGTGCCTGGTCAAGACTAGCTGCTATCACAGATACGCAGTATTTT. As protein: CAWSRLAAITDTQYF.

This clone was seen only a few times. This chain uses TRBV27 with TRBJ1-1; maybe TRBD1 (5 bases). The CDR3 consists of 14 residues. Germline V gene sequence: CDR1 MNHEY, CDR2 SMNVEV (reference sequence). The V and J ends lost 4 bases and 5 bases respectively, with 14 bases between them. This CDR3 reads CASSSTVLWTEAFF. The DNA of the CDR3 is TGTGCCAGCAGTTCGACAGTACTTTGGACTGAAGCTTTCTTT.

DNA of the CDR3: TGTGCCAGCAGCCTAGGGGGGACAGCGAATCAGCCCCAGCATTTT. As protein: CASSLGGTANQPQHF. The rearrangement links TRBV28 to TRBJ1-5, with 7 bases aligning to TRBD1. The germline CDR1 and CDR2 sequences are MDHEN and SYDVKM. The CDR3 has 15 amino acids. J lost 4 bases, V lost 6 bases, and 9 bases had no gene match.

CDR3 nucleotide sequence: TGTGCCAGCAGTCCTGACAGCAACTATGGCTACACCTTC. Its protein is CASSPDSNYGYTF. The chain uses TRBV9 and TRBJ1-2; D possibly corresponds to TRBD1 (5 bases). This CDR3 contains 13 residues. Germline V gene data show CDR1 as SGDLS and CDR2 as YYNGEE. Trimming took off 5 bases at V and 2 bases at J, with 10 bases between the two ends.

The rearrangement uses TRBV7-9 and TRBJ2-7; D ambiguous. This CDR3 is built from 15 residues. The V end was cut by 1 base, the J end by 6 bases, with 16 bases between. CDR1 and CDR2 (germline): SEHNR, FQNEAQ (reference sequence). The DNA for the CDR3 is TGTGCCAGCAGCTTAGTCCCCCCCCAGGTTGGCGAGCAGTACTTC. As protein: CASSLVPPQVGEQYF.

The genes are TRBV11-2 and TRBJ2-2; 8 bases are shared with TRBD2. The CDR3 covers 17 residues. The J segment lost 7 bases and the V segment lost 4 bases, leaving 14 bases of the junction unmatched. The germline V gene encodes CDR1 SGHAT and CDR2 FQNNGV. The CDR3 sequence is CASSSRGGRAYGGELFF. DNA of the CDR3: TGTGCCAGCAGCTCCCGGGGGGGCCGGGCCTACGGCGGGGAGCTGTTTTTT. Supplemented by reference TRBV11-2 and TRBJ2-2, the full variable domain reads EAGVAQSPRYKIIEKRQSVAFWCNPISGHATLYWYQQILGQGPKLLIQFQNNGVVDDSQLPKDRFSAERLKGVDSTLKIQPAKLEDSAVYLCASSSRGGRAYGGELFFGEGSRLTVL.

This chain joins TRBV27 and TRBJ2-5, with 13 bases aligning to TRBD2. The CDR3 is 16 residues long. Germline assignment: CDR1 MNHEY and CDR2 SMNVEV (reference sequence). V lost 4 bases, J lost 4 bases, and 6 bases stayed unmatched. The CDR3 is CASSSRTSGRRETQYF. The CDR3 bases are TGTGCCAGCAGTTCAAGGACTAGCGGGAGACGAGAGACCCAGTACTTC.

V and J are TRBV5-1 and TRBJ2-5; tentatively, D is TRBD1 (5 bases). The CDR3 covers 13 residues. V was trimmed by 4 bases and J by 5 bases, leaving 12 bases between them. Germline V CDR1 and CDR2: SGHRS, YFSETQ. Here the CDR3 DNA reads TGCGCCAGCAGCAGGTCCAGGGTCGAGACCCAGTACTTC. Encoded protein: CASSRSRVETQYF.

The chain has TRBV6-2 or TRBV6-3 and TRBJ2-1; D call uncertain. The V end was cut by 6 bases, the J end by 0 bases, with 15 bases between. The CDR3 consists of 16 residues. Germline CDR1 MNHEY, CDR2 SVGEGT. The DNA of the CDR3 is TGTGCCAGCAGCCCTTTTGCTGCGAGCTCCTACAATGAGCAGTTCTTC. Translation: CASSPFAASSYNEQFF.

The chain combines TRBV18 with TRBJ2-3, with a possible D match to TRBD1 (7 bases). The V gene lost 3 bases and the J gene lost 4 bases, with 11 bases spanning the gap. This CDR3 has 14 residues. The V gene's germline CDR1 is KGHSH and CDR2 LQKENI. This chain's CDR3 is CASSPQGGADTQYF. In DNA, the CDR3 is TGTGCCAGCTCACCCCAGGGGGGCGCAGATACGCAGTATTTT.

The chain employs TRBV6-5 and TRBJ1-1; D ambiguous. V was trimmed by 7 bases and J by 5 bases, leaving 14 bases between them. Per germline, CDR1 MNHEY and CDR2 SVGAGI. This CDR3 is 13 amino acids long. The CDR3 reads CASMISRGTEAFF. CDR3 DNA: TGTGCCAGCATGATTTCTCGAGGGACTGAAGCTTTCTTT.

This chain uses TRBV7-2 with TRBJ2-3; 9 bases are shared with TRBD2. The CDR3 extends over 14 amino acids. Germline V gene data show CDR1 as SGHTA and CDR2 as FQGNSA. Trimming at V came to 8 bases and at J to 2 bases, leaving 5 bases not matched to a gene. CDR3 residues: CASLAGVLTDTQYF. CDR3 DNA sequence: TGTGCCAGCTTAGCGGGAGTACTCACAGATACGCAGTATTTT. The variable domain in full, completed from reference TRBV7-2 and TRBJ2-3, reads GAGVSQSPSNKVTEKGKDVELRCDPISGHTALYWYRQSLGQGLEFLIYFQGNSAPDKSGLPSDRFSAERTGGSVSTLTIQRTQQEDSAVYLCASLAGVLTDTQYFGPGTRLTVL.

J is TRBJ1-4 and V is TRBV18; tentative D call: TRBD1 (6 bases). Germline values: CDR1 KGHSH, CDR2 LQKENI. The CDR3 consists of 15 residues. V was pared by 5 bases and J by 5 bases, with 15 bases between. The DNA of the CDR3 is TGTGCCAGCTCATACATACGGGACACCAATGAAAAACTGTTTTTT. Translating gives CASSYIRDTNEKLFF.

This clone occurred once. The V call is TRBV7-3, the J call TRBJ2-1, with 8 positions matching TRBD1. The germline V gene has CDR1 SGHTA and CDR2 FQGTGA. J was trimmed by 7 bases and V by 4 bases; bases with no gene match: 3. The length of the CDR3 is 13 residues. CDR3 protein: CASSSDRVNEQFF. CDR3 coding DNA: TGTGCCAGCAGCTCGGACAGGGTGAATGAGCAGTTCTTC.

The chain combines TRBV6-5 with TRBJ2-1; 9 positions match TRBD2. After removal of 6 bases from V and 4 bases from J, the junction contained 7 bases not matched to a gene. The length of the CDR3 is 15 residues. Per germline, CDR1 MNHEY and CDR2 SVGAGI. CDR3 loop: CASRPASGEYNEQFF. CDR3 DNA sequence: TGTGCCAGCAGACCTGCTAGCGGGGAATACAATGAGCAGTTCTTC.